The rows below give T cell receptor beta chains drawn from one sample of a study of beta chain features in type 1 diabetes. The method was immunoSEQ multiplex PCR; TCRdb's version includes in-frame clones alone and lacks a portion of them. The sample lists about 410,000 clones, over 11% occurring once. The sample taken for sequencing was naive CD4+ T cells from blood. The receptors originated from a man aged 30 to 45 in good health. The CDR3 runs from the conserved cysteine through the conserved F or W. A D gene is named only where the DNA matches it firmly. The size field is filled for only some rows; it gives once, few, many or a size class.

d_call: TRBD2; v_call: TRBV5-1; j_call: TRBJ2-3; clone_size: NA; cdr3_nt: TGCGCCAGCAGTTCACCTGGACTAGCGAGAGATACGCAGTATTTT; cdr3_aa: CASSSPGLARDTQYF
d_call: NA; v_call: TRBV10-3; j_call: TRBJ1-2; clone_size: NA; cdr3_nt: TGTGCCATCAGTGAGTGGGACGCCTCGGCTGGCTACACCTTC; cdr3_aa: CAISEWDASAGYTF
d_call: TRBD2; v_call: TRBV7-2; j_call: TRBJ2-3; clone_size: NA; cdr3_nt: TGTGCCAGCAAGGTGGCTAGCGGGAGTGCAGATACGCAGTATTTT; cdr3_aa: CASKVASGSADTQYF
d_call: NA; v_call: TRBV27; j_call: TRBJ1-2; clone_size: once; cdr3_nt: TGTGCCAGCAGTTTGGTGGGGAACTATGGCTACACCTTC; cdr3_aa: CASSLVGNYGYTF
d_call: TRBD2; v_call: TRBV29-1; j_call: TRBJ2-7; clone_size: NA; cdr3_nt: TGCAGCGTTGGCCTAGCGGGGGGACCATCCTACGAGCAGTACTTC; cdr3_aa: CSVGLAGGPSYEQYF
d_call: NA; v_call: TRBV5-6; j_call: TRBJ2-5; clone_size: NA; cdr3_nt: TGTGCCAGCAGCTTGGAACCAAGGGGCGTAGAGACCCAGTACTTC; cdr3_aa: CASSLEPRGVETQYF
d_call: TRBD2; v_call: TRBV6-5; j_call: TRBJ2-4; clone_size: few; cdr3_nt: TGTGCCAGCAGCCGAAGCGGGAGGGCCATAAACATTCAGTACTTC; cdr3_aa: CASSRSGRAINIQYF
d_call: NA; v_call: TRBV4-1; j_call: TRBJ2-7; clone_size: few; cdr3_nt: TGCGCCAGCAGCTACGAGCAGTACTTC; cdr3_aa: CASSYEQYF
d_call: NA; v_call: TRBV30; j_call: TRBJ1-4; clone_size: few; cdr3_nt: TGTGCCTGGAGTAGGATCTGGGGGGCAACTAATGAAAAACTGTTTTTT; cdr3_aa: CAWSRIWGATNEKLFF
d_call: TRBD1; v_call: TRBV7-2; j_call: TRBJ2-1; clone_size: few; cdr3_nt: TGTGCCAGCAGCCGAGGGACAGGTTCCTACAATGAGCAGTTCTTC; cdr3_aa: CASSRGTGSYNEQFF
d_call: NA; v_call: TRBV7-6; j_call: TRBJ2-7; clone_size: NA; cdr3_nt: TGTGCCAGCAGCTTAGCCTCCACGGGGTTCGAGCAGTACTTC; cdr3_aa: CASSLASTGFEQYF
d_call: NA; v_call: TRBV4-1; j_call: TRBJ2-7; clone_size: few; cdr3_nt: TGCGCCAGCAGCCAAGGGGCCCCGGGGGAGCAGTACTTC; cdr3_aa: CASSQGAPGEQYF
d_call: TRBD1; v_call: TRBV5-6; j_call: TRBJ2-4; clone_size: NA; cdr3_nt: TGTGCCAGCAGCTTACAGGGGGTCGTAGCCAAAAACATTCAGTACTTC; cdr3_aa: CASSLQGVVAKNIQYF
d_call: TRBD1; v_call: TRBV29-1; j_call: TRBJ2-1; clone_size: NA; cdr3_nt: TGCAGCGTTGATCGGAGACAGGGAACCTTTTCCTACAATGAGCAGTTCTTC; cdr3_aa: CSVDRRQGTFSYNEQFF
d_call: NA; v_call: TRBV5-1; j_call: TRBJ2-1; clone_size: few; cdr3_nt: TGCGCCAGCAGCATAGGACACTTAAGCTCCTACAATGAGCAGTTCTTC; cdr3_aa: CASSIGHLSSYNEQFF
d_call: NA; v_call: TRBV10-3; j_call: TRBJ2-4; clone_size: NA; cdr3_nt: TGTGCCATCAGCAGTGGCGGAAATAGAAACATTCAGTACTTC; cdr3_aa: CAISSGGNRNIQYF
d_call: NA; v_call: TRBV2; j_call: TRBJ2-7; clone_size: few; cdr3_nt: TGTGCCAGCAGCGCAAAGGGACGTTGGACTCGAGTGGAGCAGTACTTC; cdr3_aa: CASSAKGRWTRVEQYF
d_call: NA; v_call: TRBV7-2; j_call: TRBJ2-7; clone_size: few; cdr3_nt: TGTGCCAGCAGCACCACCGGGCCGTACTACGAGCAGTACTTC; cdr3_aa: CASSTTGPYYEQYF
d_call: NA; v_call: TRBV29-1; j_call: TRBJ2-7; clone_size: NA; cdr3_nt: TGCAGCGACCTTGCGATACTACAGGCCGAGCAGTACTTC; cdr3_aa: CSDLAILQAEQYF
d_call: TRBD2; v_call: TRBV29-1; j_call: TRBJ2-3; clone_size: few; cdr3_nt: TGCAGCGTTGACATAGCGGGAGGGCCTAGTAGACTCGATACGCAGTATTTT; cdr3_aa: CSVDIAGGPSRLDTQYF
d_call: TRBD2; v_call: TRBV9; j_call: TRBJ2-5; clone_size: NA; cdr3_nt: TGTGCCAGCAGCCCCCGCGGCGGCGGGAGTGGTCAAGAGACCCAGTACTTC; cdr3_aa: CASSPRGGGSGQETQYF
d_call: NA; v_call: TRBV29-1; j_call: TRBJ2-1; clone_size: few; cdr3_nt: TGCAGCGTTGAGGGGGGTGAGCAGTTCTTC; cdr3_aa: CSVEGGEQFF
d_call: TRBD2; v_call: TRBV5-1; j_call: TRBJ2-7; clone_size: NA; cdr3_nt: TGCGCCAGCAGCTTGGAGGCTAGCGGGGGGTCCTACCCCTACGAGCAGTACTTC; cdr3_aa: CASSLEASGGSYPYEQYF
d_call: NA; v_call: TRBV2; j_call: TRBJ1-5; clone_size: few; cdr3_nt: TGTGCCAGCAGAGGCGACATGGGCAATCAGCCCCAGCATTTT; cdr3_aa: CASRGDMGNQPQHF
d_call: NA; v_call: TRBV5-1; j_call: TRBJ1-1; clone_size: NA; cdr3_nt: TGCGCCAGCAGAAAAGGAGGCGTGGACACTGAAGCTTTCTTT; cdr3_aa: CASRKGGVDTEAFF
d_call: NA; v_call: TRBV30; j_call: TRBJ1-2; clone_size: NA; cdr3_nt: TGTGCCTGGACTCTAGAGGGAGTATCTAACTATGGCTACACCTTC; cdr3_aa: CAWTLEGVSNYGYTF
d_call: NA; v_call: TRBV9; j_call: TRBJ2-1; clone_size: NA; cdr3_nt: TGTGCCAGCAGCGTGAGTGTCCTAGAAGGTAATAATGAGCAGTTCTTC; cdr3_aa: CASSVSVLEGNNEQFF
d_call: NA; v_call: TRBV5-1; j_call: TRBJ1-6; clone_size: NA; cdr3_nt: TGCGCCAGCAGCATAGGGGGTGATTCACCCCTCCACTTT; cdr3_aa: CASSIGGDSPLHF
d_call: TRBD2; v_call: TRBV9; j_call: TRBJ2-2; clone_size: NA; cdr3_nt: TGTGCCAGCAGCCAGACTAGCGGGACTTACACCGGGGAGCTGTTTTTT; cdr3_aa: CASSQTSGTYTGELFF
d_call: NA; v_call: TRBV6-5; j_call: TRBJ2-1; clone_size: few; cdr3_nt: TGTGCCAGCAGTTCCCTCAATGAGCAGTTCTTC; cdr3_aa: CASSSLNEQFF
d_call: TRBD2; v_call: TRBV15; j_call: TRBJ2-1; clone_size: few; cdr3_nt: TGTGCCACCAGGCCTCGGGGGGGCCTGAACAATGAGCAGTTCTTC; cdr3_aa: CATRPRGGLNNEQFF
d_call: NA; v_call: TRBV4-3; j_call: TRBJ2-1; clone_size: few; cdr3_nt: TGCGCCAGCAGCCAAGAAGCCCCGACCCACGGGAGTGAGCAGTTCTTC; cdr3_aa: CASSQEAPTHGSEQFF
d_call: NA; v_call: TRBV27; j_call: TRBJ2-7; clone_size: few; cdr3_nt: TGTGCCACTAAGTTCGGGCAGGGGAACTACGAGCAGTACTTC; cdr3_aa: CATKFGQGNYEQYF
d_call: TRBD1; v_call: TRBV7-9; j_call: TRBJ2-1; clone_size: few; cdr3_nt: TGTGCCAGCAGCCCCCCGGGACAGGGTGGAAATGAGCAGTTCTTC; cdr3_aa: CASSPPGQGGNEQFF
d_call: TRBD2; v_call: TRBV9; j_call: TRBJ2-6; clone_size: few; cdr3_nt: TGTGCCAGCAGCCTAGCGGGGGGAACTGGGGCCAACGTCCTGACTTTC; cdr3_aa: CASSLAGGTGANVLTF
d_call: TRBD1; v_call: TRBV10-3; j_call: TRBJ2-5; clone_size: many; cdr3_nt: TGTGCCATCAGCCCGGACAGGGAAGAGACCCAGTACTTC; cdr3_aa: CAISPDREETQYF
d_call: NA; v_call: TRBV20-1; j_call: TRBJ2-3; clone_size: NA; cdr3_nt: TGCAGTGCATTCACAGATACGCAGTATTTT; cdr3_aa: CSAFTDTQYF
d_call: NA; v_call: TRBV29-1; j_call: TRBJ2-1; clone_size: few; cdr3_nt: TGCAGCGTTGAAGTTTTTCTGTCAGGGAGGTTGGTTGGTGAGCAGTTCTTC; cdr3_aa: CSVEVFLSGRLVGEQFF
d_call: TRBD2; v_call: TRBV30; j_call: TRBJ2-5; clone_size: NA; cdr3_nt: TGTGCCTGGAGTGTAAGTCGACTAGCTCGTACCGAGACCCAGTACTTC; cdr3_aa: CAWSVSRLARTETQYF
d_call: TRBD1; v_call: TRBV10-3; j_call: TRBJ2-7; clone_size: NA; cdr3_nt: TGTGCCATCTCCGGGACAGCCTACGAGCAGTACTTC; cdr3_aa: CAISGTAYEQYF
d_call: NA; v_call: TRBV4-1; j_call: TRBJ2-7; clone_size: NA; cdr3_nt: TGCGCCAGCAGCCAAGAGCGACAAGCTTACGAGCAGTACTTC; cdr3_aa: CASSQERQAYEQYF
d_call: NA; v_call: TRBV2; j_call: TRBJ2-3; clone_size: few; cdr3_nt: TGTGCCAGCAGTACCACTGGGACTAGCACAGATACGCAGTATTTT; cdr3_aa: CASSTTGTSTDTQYF
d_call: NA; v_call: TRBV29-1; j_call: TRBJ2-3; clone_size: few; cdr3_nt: TGCAGCGTTTGGTCCCACACAGATACGCAGTATTTT; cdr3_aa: CSVWSHTDTQYF
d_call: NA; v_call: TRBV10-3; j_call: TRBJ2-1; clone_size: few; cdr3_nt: TGTGCCATCTCTCAAGGAGGCAGTAAAAGTAGTGAGCAGTTCTTC; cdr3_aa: CAISQGGSKSSEQFF
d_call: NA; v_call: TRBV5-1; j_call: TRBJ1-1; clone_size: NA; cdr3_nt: TGCGCCAGCAGCTTGGCGTCCGGGATAGGGACTGAAGCTTTCTTT; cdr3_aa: CASSLASGIGTEAFF
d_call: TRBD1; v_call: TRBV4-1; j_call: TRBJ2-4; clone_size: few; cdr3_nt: TGCGCCAGCAGCCTAGAGACAGGGCGGCTTAACATTCAGTACTTC; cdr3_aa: CASSLETGRLNIQYF
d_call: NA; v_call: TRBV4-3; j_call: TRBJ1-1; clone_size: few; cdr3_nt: TGCGCCAGCAGCCAACTACCTCGACGGGTGAACACTGAAGCTTTCTTT; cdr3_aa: CASSQLPRRVNTEAFF
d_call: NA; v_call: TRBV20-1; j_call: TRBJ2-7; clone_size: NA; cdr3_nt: TGCAGTGCTCAGACTATCTACGAGCAGTACTTC; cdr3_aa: CSAQTIYEQYF
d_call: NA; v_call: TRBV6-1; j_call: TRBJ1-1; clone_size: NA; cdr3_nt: TGTGCCAGCAGTGTCTTGACAGCTGAAGCTTTCTTT; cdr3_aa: CASSVLTAEAFF